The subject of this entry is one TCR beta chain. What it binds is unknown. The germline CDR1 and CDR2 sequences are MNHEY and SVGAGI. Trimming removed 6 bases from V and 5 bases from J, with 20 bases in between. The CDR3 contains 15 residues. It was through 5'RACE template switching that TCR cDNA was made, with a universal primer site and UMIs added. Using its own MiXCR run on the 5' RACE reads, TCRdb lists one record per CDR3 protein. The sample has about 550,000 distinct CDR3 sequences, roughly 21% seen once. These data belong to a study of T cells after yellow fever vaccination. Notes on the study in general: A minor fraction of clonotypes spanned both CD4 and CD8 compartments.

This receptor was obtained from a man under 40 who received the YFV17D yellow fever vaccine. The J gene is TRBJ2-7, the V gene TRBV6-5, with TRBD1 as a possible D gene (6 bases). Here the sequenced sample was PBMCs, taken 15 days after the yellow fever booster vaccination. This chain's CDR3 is CASRQTSTGYNEQYF. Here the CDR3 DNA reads TGTGCCAGCAGACAAACTTCGACAGGTTACAACGAGCAGTACTTC.